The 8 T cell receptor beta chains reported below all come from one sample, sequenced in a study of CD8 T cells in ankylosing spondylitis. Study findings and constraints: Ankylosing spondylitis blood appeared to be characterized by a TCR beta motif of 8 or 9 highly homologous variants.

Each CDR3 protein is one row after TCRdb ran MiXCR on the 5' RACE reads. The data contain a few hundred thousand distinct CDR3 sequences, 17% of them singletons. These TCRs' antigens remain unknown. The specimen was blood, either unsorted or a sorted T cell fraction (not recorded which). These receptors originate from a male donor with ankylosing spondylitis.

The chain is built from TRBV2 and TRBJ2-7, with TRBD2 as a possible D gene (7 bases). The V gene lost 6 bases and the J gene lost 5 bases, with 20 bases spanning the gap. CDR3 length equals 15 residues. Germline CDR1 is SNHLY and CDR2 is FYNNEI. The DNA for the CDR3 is TGTGCCAGCAGACCCGGGGGGCAGCCGGTGGACGAGCAGTACTTC. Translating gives CASRPGGQPVDEQYF.

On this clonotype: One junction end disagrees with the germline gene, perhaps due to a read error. The CDR3 here is CASSLSGMAGVNEKLFF. As DNA, the CDR3 is TGTGCCAGCAGTCTATCCGGGATGGCAGGGGTTAATGAAAAACTGTTTTTT. The chain combines TRBV27 with TRBJ1-4; a possible D gene is TRBD1 (6 bases). The CDR3 is 17 amino acids. Germline V lookup: CDR1 MNHEY, CDR2 SMNVEV (reference sequence). Variable domain in full (rest from reference TRBV27 and TRBJ1-4): EAQVTQNPRYLITVTGKKLTVTCSQNMNHEYMSWYRQDPGLGLRQIYYSMNVEVTDKGDVPEGYKVSRKEKRNFPLILESPSPNQTSLYFCASSLSGMAGVNEKLFFGSGTQLSVL.

The CDR3 protein is CASSLAQLGEQYF. The CDR3 DNA follows: TGTGCCAGCAGCTTAGCCCAGTTGGGCGAGCAGTACTTC. V is TRBV11-2 and J is TRBJ2-7; D is uncertain. The CDR3 contains 13 residues. The V and J ends lost 1 base and 6 bases respectively, with 10 bases between them. Germline lookup yields CDR1 SGHAT and CDR2 FQNNGV.

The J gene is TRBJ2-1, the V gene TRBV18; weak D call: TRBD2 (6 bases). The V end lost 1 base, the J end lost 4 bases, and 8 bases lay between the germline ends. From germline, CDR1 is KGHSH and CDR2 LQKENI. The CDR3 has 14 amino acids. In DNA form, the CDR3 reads TGTGCCAGCTCACCACTAGGAGGGTACAATGAGCAGTTCTTC. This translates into CASSPLGGYNEQFF. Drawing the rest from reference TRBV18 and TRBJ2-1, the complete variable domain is NAGVMQNPRHLVRRRGQEARLRCSPMKGHSHVYWYRQLPEEGLKFMVYLQKENIIDESGMPKERFSAEFPKEGPSILRIQQVVRGDSAAYFCASSPLGGYNEQFFGPGTRLTVL.

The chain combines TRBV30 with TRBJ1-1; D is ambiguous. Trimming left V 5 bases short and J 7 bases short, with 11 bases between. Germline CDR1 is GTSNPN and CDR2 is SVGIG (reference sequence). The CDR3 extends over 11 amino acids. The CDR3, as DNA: TGTGCCTGGGGACGGCTGCTTGAAGCTTTCTTT. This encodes CAWGRLLEAFF.

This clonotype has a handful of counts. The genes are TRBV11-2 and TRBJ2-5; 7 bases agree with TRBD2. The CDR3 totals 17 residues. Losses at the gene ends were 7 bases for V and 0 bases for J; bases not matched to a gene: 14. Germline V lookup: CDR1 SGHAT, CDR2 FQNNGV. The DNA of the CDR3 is TGTGCCAGCACCCCCTCTGGAGCAGCGGGGTACCAAGAGACCCAGTACTTC. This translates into CASTPSGAAGYQETQYF.

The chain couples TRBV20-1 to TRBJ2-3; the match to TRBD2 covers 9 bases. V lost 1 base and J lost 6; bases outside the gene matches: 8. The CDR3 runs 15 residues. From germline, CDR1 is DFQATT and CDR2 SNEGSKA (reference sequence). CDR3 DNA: TGCAGTGCTAGAGCCGGGACTAGCTTGACGGATACGCAGTATTTT. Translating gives CSARAGTSLTDTQYF.

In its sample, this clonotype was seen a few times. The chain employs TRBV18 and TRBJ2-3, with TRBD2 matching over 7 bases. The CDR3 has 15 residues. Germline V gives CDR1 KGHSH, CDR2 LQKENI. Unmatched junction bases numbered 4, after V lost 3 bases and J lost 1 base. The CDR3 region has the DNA TGTGCCAGCTCACCGAACCTAGCGGGCACAGATACGCAGTATTTT. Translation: CASSPNLAGTDTQYF. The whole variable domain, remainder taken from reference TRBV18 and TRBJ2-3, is NAGVMQNPRHLVRRRGQEARLRCSPMKGHSHVYWYRQLPEEGLKFMVYLQKENIIDESGMPKERFSAEFPKEGPSILRIQQVVRGDSAAYFCASSPNLAGTDTQYFGPGTRLTVL.